The T cell receptor (beta chain) under discussion was sequenced for a study of T cells after yellow fever vaccination. General study findings and limits: CD4 and CD8 compartments shared a small share of clonotypes.

TCRdb reanalysed the 5' RACE reads using MiXCR and keeps one entry per CDR3 protein. The sample contains 110,000 or so distinct CDR3 sequences, about 7.2% of which appear only once. Germline V CDR1 and CDR2: KGHDR, SFDVKD. The V end was cut by 3 bases, the J end by 7 bases, with 12 bases between. The CDR3 is made up of 14 amino acids. This clonotype was counted at least ten times. Its antigen is still unknown. This clonotype was obtained from a young man who received the YFV17D yellow fever vaccine. The gene calls are TRBV24-1 and TRBJ2-1; D is ambiguous. The sequencing here drew on CD4+ T cells sorted from PBMCs, taken more than 40 days after the first yellow fever vaccination. Written as DNA, the CDR3 is TGTGCCACCAGTGATGGTGGTTCATTTAATGAGCAGTTCTTC. Amino acids: CATSDGGSFNEQFF.